This TCR beta chain was recorded in a study of early T cells in non-severe SARS-CoV-2 infection. TCRdb reprocessed the 5' RACE reads via MiXCR and lists one record per CDR3 protein. Of roughly 80,000 distinct CDR3 sequences listed, about 11% are singletons. Trimming removed 6 bases from V and 5 bases from J, with 11 bases in between. The CDR3 covers 12 residues. Germline CDR1 MDHEN, CDR2 SYDVKM. The chain has TRBV28 and TRBJ2-7, with a possible D match to TRBD2 (6 bases). This TCR was sampled from an adult who was a healthcare worker with PCR-confirmed SARS-CoV-2 infection or an uninfected control (not recorded which). This specimen was whole blood, taken at baseline. The CDR3 DNA reads as TGTGCCAGCAGCGGGGGACCCCACGAGCAGTACTTC. This codes for CASSGGPHEQYF.